One and the same sample provided the 14 T cell receptor beta chains below, sequenced in a study of T cell responses to AZD1222 COVID-19 vaccine. Method: immunoSEQ multiplex PCR; TCRdb's copy keeps in-frame clones and lacks some. The data show 150,000 to 200,000 clones, 90% seen once. Sequenced material: peripheral blood, taken on day 0 of AZD1222 vaccination. These receptor sequences come from an adult in good health.

The chain uses TRBV2 and TRBJ2-5; either TRBD1 or TRBD2 may fit D (6 bases each). Germline lookup yields CDR1 SNHLY and CDR2 FYNNEI. Trimming removed 7 bases at V and 1 base at J, with 19 bases between. The CDR3 loop spans 16 amino acids. The CDR3 DNA reads TGTGCCAGCACCGAAAGGGGGGCGCGGAGCCAAGAGACCCAGTACTTC. It yields the protein CASTERGARSQETQYF.

The chain recombines TRBV7-8 with TRBJ2-7, with D possibly matching TRBD2 (5 bases). The CDR3 consists of 15 residues. Germline-derived CDR1 and CDR2 are SGHVS and FQNEAQ. The V gene lost 5 bases and the J gene lost 5 bases, with 19 bases spanning the gap. CDR3 bases: TGTGCCAGCAGCCGAGGGCCTATTTCACCCAACGAGCAGTACTTC. Its protein is CASSRGPISPNEQYF.

This chain links TRBV13 with TRBJ1-2; no firm D call. Trimming took 6 bases from V and 8 from J, leaving 16 bases between them. This CDR3 contains 13 residues. Germline V lookup: CDR1 PRHDT, CDR2 FYEKMQ (reference sequence). CDR3 sequence (DNA): TGTGCCAGCAGATCCCTTTCGGTGGAGGGCTACACCTTC. It codes for CASRSLSVEGYTF.

This chain connects TRBV3-1 (or the pseudogene TRBV3-2) to TRBJ2-1; the match to TRBD1 covers 7 bases. Trimming took 3 bases from V and 5 from J; bases not matched to a gene: 7. This CDR3 has 15 residues. Looked up from germline, CDR1 is LGHDT and CDR2 is YNNKEL (reference sequence). The CDR3 DNA sequence: TGTGCCAGCAGCCACCCGGGACAGCGAGACAATGAGCAGTTCTTC. This translates into CASSHPGQRDNEQFF.

This clone occurred once. V usage is TRBV13 and J usage is TRBJ2-7; D possibly uses TRBD1 or TRBD2 (5 bases each). This CDR3 spans 14 amino acids. Per germline, CDR1 PRHDT and CDR2 FYEKMQ (reference sequence). V shed 5 bases and J shed 3 bases, with 14 bases lying between them. DNA for the CDR3: TGTGCCAGCAGCGGACGGGGACGGGTCTACGAGCAGTACTTC. Its translation is CASSGRGRVYEQYF.

The rearrangement uses TRBV27 and TRBJ1-5; 10 bases are a match to TRBD1. CDR1 and CDR2 from the germline V gene are MNHEY and SMNVEV (reference sequence). This CDR3 region has 14 residues. J gave up 7 bases and V 5 bases, and 5 bases lay outside the gene matches. This chain's CDR3 is CASSSRTGGQPQHF. The DNA for the CDR3 is TGTGCCAGCAGTAGTCGGACAGGGGGACAGCCCCAGCATTTT.

The CDR3 DNA sequence: TGTGCCAGCTCACCTGATAGCGGGGGGAGACCAGATACGCAGTATTTT. This gives the protein CASSPDSGGRPDTQYF. The chain employs TRBV18 and TRBJ2-3; 10 positions match TRBD2. This CDR3 comprises 16 residues. V was pared by 3 bases and J by 4 bases, with 7 bases of the junction left unmatched. In germline, CDR1 is KGHSH, CDR2 LQKENI. Using reference TRBV18 and TRBJ2-3 for the parts outside the CDR3, the full variable domain is NAGVMQNPRHLVRRRGQEARLRCSPMKGHSHVYWYRQLPEEGLKFMVYLQKENIIDESGMPKERFSAEFPKEGPSILRIQQVVRGDSAAYFCASSPDSGGRPDTQYFGPGTRLTVL.

This chain joins TRBV6-5 and TRBJ1-2; the D is unclear. The germline V gene has CDR1 MNHEY and CDR2 SVGAGI. The CDR3 is 14 residues long. Trimming took 0 bases from V and 3 from J, leaving 8 bases between them. This CDR3 reads CASSYSQPDYGYTF. The CDR3 DNA sequence: TGTGCCAGCAGTTACTCGCAGCCGGACTATGGCTACACCTTC.

The rearrangement links TRBV6-5 to TRBJ2-6; D is undetermined. The CDR3 contains 15 residues. The V end was cut by 6 bases, the J end by 1 base, with 10 bases between. From germline, CDR1 is MNHEY and CDR2 SVGAGI. The CDR3 sequence: CASSPPRSGANVLTF. The CDR3 region has the DNA TGTGCCAGCAGCCCCCCGCGGTCTGGGGCCAACGTCCTGACTTTC.

The J gene is TRBJ1-5, the V gene TRBV6-6; D gene ambiguous. This CDR3 is 13 amino acids long. In germline, CDR1 is MNHNY, CDR2 SVGAGI (reference sequence). V was shortened by 4 bases and J by 1 base, with 5 bases between the two germline ends. In DNA form, the CDR3 reads TGTGCCAGCAGTTCCTCCAGCAATCAGCCCCAGCATTTT. Amino acids: CASSSSSNQPQHF.

This chain uses TRBV3-1 (or the pseudogene TRBV3-2) with TRBJ1-2; TRBD1 is a possible D gene (5 bases). V dropped 1 base and J dropped 7 bases, with 16 bases sitting between them. The CDR3 spans 15 residues. CDR1 is LGHDT and CDR2 is YNNKEL in the germline V gene (reference sequence). The DNA for the CDR3 is TGTGCCAGCAGCCAAGCCGGGACGGTGGATGTTGGCTACACCTTC. Amino acids: CASSQAGTVDVGYTF.

The chain carries TRBV6-2 or TRBV6-3 and TRBJ2-4; TRBD1 agrees at 9 bases. Losses at the gene ends were 6 bases for V and 8 bases for J; bases not matched to a gene: 14. Germline V gene data show CDR1 as MNHEY and CDR2 as SVGEGT. The CDR3 is made up of 16 amino acids. This chain's CDR3 is CASSSETQGAIHIQYF. CDR3 nucleotide sequence: TGTGCCAGCAGCTCCGAAACACAGGGGGCAATCCACATTCAGTACTTC.

This clone was seen once. V gene TRBV2 combines with J gene TRBJ1-5; tentative D call: TRBD1 (5 bases). Trimming pared 2 bases from V and 1 base from J, leaving 9 bases between. This CDR3 has 15 residues. CDR1 is SNHLY, CDR2 FYNNEI, per germline. CDR3 coding DNA: TGTGCCAGCAGTGAACAGGGTTTAAGCAATCAGCCCCAGCATTTT. Translation gives CASSEQGLSNQPQHF.

This CDR3 is CASSLSLLQGASSYEQYF. The CDR3 bases are TGTGCCAGCAGCTTATCCTTGTTACAGGGGGCAAGCTCCTACGAGCAGTACTTC. The V call is TRBV5-4, the J call TRBJ2-7; 9 bases map to TRBD1. The germline gives CDR1 SGHNT, CDR2 YYREEE (reference sequence). The CDR3 totals 18 residues. The J segment lost 0 bases and the V segment lost 2 bases, leaving 12 bases of the junction unmatched.